The present TCR beta chain was sequenced within a study of CD8 T cells in ankylosing spondylitis. Study observations and caveats: Within ankylosing spondylitis blood, a TCR beta motif made up of seven to nine highly homologous variants appeared to be characteristic. Enrichment of disease-linked clones was reportedly significant in matched ankylosing spondylitis synovial fluid. Reactive arthritis synovial fluid and blood were previously reported to contain some motif variants. Disease-linked clones proved CD8+ and comparatively uncommon in peripheral blood.

Many counts were recorded for this clonotype. The antigen is undetermined. A quantitative 5'-RACE method, one with molecular barcodes, was used to make TCR beta libraries. TCRdb re-called the 5' RACE reads through MiXCR, storing one row per CDR3 protein. The sample has about 500,000 distinct CDR3 sequences, about 5.7% seen once. This clonotype was obtained from a male donor with ankylosing spondylitis. The specimen was blood, either unsorted or a sorted T cell fraction (not recorded which).

DNA for the CDR3: TGCAGTGCTAGAGATCGTCGGAGGCGTGGAAACACCATATATTTT. Translating it yields CSARDRRRRGNTIYF. The rearrangement links TRBV20-1 to TRBJ1-3; D gene ambiguous. In germline, CDR1 is DFQATT, CDR2 SNEGSKA (reference sequence). CDR3 length: 15 amino acids. V lost 0 bases and J lost 3, with 12 bases in between.